This T cell receptor beta chain stems from a study of T-cell memory formation after mild COVID-19. The wider study: The study found TCR clusters largely donor specific. Study-level findings and limits: In second-wave clones peaking day 37, SARS-CoV-2 specificity remained unconfirmed. Within pre-infection memory, some responding clones were found, suggesting cross-reactive memory joined.

The TCR alpha and TCR beta cDNA libraries, bearing sample barcodes and UMIs, were generated by 5'RACE using constant-segment primers. MiXCR, run by TCRdb on the 5' RACE reads, gives a single entry per CDR3 protein. The sample yields about 340,000 distinct CDR3 sequences, more than 20% seen once. Only a few counts were recorded for this clonotype. Antigen: not known. The source material was PBMCs or a T cell subset sorted from them (not recorded which). The source of this sequence is a man in his late teens or twenties who had mild COVID-19 (a few samples of this study predate the infection). Cell type and time point are not known.

CDR3: CASSQGQGAFF. Written as DNA, the CDR3 is TGTGCCAGCAGCCAGGGACAGGGGGCATTCTTC. V is TRBV7-9 and J is TRBJ2-1; 12 bases are a match to TRBD1. The CDR3 is 11 amino acids. V lost 5 bases, J lost 16 bases, and 3 bases stayed unmatched. Germline-derived CDR1 and CDR2 are SEHNR and FQNEAQ (reference sequence).